Presented here are 16 T cell receptor beta chains from one specimen sequenced in a study of blood T cell repertoires in COVID-19. Produced via immunoSEQ multiplex PCR; TCRdb's table is partial and in-frame only. This sample yields about 200,000 clones, of which roughly nine tenths are seen a single time; 2% to 2.5% belongs to the top ten. The sequenced material came from peripheral blood. All receptors come from a woman in her forties or fifties with acute or convalescent COVID-19.

The genes are TRBV14 and TRBJ2-1, with 9 bases aligning to TRBD2. The ends lost 1 base at V and 4 bases at J; junction bases unmatched: 8. The V gene's germline CDR1 is SGHDN and CDR2 FVKESK. This CDR3 contains 17 residues. The CDR3 coding sequence is TGTGCCAGCAGCCAAGGGGCTAGCGGGGCCTATTACAATGAGCAGTTCTTC. Its translation is CASSQGASGAYYNEQFF.

This clone appeared once. This chain joins TRBV6-2 or TRBV6-3 and TRBJ1-1, with TRBD1 identical over 7 bases. CDR1 and CDR2 from the germline V gene are MNHEY and SVGEGT. CDR3 length: 15 residues. The J segment lost 5 bases and the V segment lost 5 bases, leaving 11 bases of the junction unmatched. For the CDR3, the DNA is TGTGCCAGCAGTACTGCCGACAGGGCGGGGACTGAAGCTTTCTTT. As protein: CASSTADRAGTEAFF.

The table lists this clone with a count of one. This rearrangement joins TRBV27 to TRBJ2-7; TRBD2 aligns across 9 bases. The germline V gene has CDR1 MNHEY and CDR2 SMNVEV (reference sequence). V shed 4 bases and J 0 bases; nucleotides not matched to a gene: 7. The CDR3 sequence is 16 residues long. The CDR3 spells CASSSLAGSSSYEQYF. The CDR3, as DNA: TGTGCCAGCAGTTCCCTAGCGGGGTCGAGCTCCTACGAGCAGTACTTC.

For this clone: Different DNA sequences within this sample yield the same CDR3. CDR3 sequence reads: CASSPTDSNQPQHF. The DNA for the CDR3 is TGTGCCAGCTCACCAACGGACAGTAATCAGCCCCAGCATTTT. V and J are TRBV18 and TRBJ1-5, with D possibly matching TRBD1 (6 bases). The ends were cut back, 2 bases at V and 4 bases at J, with 9 bases in the middle. The CDR3 extends over 14 amino acids. Per the germline V gene, CDR1 is KGHSH and CDR2 is LQKENI.

This chain joins TRBV3-1 (or the pseudogene TRBV3-2) and TRBJ2-7; D gene unclear. The CDR3 covers 15 residues. With 2 bases removed from V and 4 bases from J, the gap between germline ends came to 15 bases. The germline CDR1 and CDR2 sequences are LGHDT and YNNKEL (reference sequence). The CDR3 DNA reads as TGTGCCAGCAGCCAACACTCACTAACAATTTACGAGCAGTACTTC. It encodes CASSQHSLTIYEQYF.

The chain joins TRBV6-5 to TRBJ1-1; 8 bases line up with TRBD1. After removal of 6 bases from V and 1 base from J, the junction contained 4 bases not matched to a gene. The CDR3 totals 14 residues. Germline V lookup: CDR1 MNHEY, CDR2 SVGAGI. The CDR3 loop reads CASSLTGGNTEAFF. The CDR3 nucleotides read TGTGCCAGCAGCCTTACAGGGGGGAACACTGAAGCTTTCTTT.

This chain links TRBV19 with TRBJ2-5; D is perhaps TRBD1 (6 bases). From germline, CDR1 is LNHDA and CDR2 SQIVND (reference sequence). Trimming removed 4 bases at V and 5 bases at J, with 11 bases between. The CDR3 extends over 13 amino acids. CDR3 protein: CASSTQGMETQYF. The CDR3 coding sequence is TGTGCCAGTAGTACTCAGGGGATGGAGACCCAGTACTTC.

The chain carries TRBV7-6 and TRBJ1-2; no reliable D call. The CDR3 extends over 14 amino acids. V lost 0 bases to trimming and J lost 1 base, with 6 bases between them. Germline loops: CDR1 SGHVS, CDR2 FNYEAQ. CDR3 region: CASSLAPGNYGYTF. CDR3 DNA: TGTGCCAGCAGCTTAGCGCCGGGTAACTATGGCTACACCTTC.

The rearrangement links TRBV11-2 to TRBJ1-4; unclear D gene. The V gene's germline CDR1 is SGHAT and CDR2 FQNNGV. V was clipped by 1 base and J by 4 bases, with 10 bases between them. The CDR3 loop spans 15 amino acids. The CDR3 sequence: CASSLVQVYNEKLFF. In DNA, the CDR3 is TGTGCCAGCAGCTTAGTCCAGGTCTATAATGAAAAACTGTTTTTT.

This clone was picked up a small number of times. The genes are TRBV10-3 and TRBJ1-1; D is possibly TRBD1 (6 bases). From germline, CDR1 is ENHRY and CDR2 SYGVKD. Trimming removed 7 bases from V and 5 bases from J, with 17 bases in between. The CDR3 runs 14 residues. CDR3 bases: TGTGCCATCACCCCTACAGGGCTAGGGACTGAAGCTTTCTTT. It encodes CAITPTGLGTEAFF.

The chain recombines TRBV19 with TRBJ2-2; TRBD1 agrees at 9 bases. V lost 7 bases and J lost 6; bases outside the gene matches: 12. This CDR3 comprises 16 residues. Germline loops: CDR1 LNHDA, CDR2 SQIVND (reference sequence). Here the CDR3 reads CASTLWTGAAAGELFF. In DNA, the CDR3 is TGTGCCAGTACCCTCTGGACAGGGGCGGCCGCCGGGGAGCTGTTTTTT.

CDR3 in amino acids: CASSPRHFGNSPLHF. CDR3 nucleotide sequence: TGTGCCAGCAGCCCCCGACACTTTGGTAATTCACCCCTCCACTTT. The chain carries TRBV9 and TRBJ1-6; no clear D gene. The ends were cut back, 4 bases at V and 6 bases at J, with 14 bases in the middle. CDR3 length: 15 residues. CDR1 and CDR2 (germline): SGDLS, YYNGEE.

This clone was counted a single time. V is TRBV5-1 and J is TRBJ2-1; D might be TRBD1 (7 bases). CDR1 and CDR2 (germline): SGHRS, YFSETQ. This CDR3 has 15 amino acids. Trimming shortened V by 8 bases and J by 0 bases, and 15 bases separated the two germline ends. The CDR3 DNA is TGCGCCAGTTCTAGGGGGGACAGCTCCTACAATGAGCAGTTCTTC. Its protein is CASSRGDSSYNEQFF.

V is TRBV27 and J is TRBJ1-2, with D possibly being TRBD1 (5 bases). The CDR3 covers 17 residues. Trimming pared 7 bases from V and 3 bases from J, leaving 24 bases between. Germline CDR1 and CDR2: MNHEY and SMNVEV (reference sequence). The CDR3 bases are TGTGCCAGCATTAAATCCTGGACTACTTTGGGGGACTATGGCTACACCTTC. This sequence encodes CASIKSWTTLGDYGYTF.

The chain has TRBV3-1 (or the pseudogene TRBV3-2) and TRBJ2-1; TRBD2 might be the D (6 bases). The CDR3 is made up of 16 amino acids. Germline values: CDR1 LGHDT, CDR2 YNNKEL (reference sequence). The V gene lost 1 base and the J gene lost 4 bases, with 14 bases spanning the gap. CDR3 loop: CASSQVFVGGYNEQFF. The CDR3 nucleotides are TGTGCCAGCAGCCAAGTTTTTGTAGGAGGGTACAATGAGCAGTTCTTC.

Details on this clone: A read error may account for a junction end that differs from germline. J is TRBJ2-5 and V is TRBV5-1; 8 bases align to TRBD2. Germline CDR1 reads SGHRS; CDR2 reads YFSETQ. The CDR3 contains 13 residues. In DNA, the CDR3 is TGCGCCAGCAGCTCCACCTTGGGGCCCGGGGGGGACTTC. Protein sequence: CASSSTLGPGGDF.